This passage covers 11 T cell receptor beta chains from one sample sequenced in a study of T cell responses to AZD1222 COVID-19 vaccine. Profiled with immunoSEQ multiplex PCR; TCRdb holds only in-frame clones, not every one. Of 150,000 to 200,000 clones listed, 88% were seen once; the top ten hold roughly 10%. The starting material was peripheral blood, obtained 28 days after the second AZD1222 dose. The receptor set was obtained from an adult who received the AZD1222 COVID-19 vaccine.

This chain uses TRBV3-1 (or the pseudogene TRBV3-2) with TRBJ2-7, with 8 nucleotides matching TRBD1. With V trimmed by 1 base and J by 0 bases, 5 bases remained unmatched. This CDR3 is 16 amino acids long. The germline V gene has CDR1 LGHDT and CDR2 YNNKEL (reference sequence). CDR3 amino acids: CASSQGRGLNSYEQYF. In DNA, the CDR3 is TGTGCCAGCAGCCAAGGCAGGGGGCTCAACTCCTACGAGCAGTACTTC.

The genes are TRBV7-3 and TRBJ2-2; 16 positions agree with TRBD2. Losses at the gene ends were 4 bases for V and 6 bases for J; bases not matched to a gene: 11. CDR3 size: 19 residues. Per the germline V gene, CDR1 is SGHTA and CDR2 is FQGTGA. The CDR3 spells CASSSTGLAGGRVAGELFF. DNA for the CDR3: TGTGCCAGCAGCTCCACGGGACTAGCGGGGGGGCGCGTGGCCGGGGAGCTGTTTTTT.

CDR3 sequence reads: CASSPRTSGQETQYF. The CDR3 bases are TGTGCCAGCTCACCAAGGACTAGCGGTCAAGAGACCCAGTACTTC. The chain carries TRBV18 and TRBJ2-5; 10 bases agree with TRBD2. The germline CDR1 and CDR2 sequences are KGHSH and LQKENI. This CDR3 is 15 amino acids long. V trimming: 2 bases; J trimming: 2 bases; junction bases outside the gene matches: 2.

The J gene is TRBJ2-1, the V gene TRBV7-7; 9 bases align to TRBD2. CDR1 SSHAT and CDR2 FNYEAQ come from the germline V gene (reference sequence). The CDR3 totals 15 residues. With V trimmed by 4 bases and J by 2 bases, 3 bases remained unmatched. The CDR3 bases are TGTGCCAGCAGCTCGGAGCGGGGGGCCTACAATGAGCAGTTCTTC. This sequence encodes CASSSERGAYNEQFF.

This chain joins TRBV11-2 and TRBJ1-2; D possibly corresponds to TRBD1 (6 bases). The CDR3 has 15 amino acids. Germline V gene lookup returns CDR1 SGHAT and CDR2 FQNNGV. V lost 1 base to trimming and J lost 4 bases, with 13 bases between them. The CDR3 reads CASSLVRGGSYGYTF. CDR3 in DNA: TGTGCCAGCAGCTTAGTCCGGGGGGGCTCCTATGGCTACACCTTC. Based on the CDR3 plus reference TRBV11-2 and TRBJ1-2, the full variable domain is EAGVAQSPRYKIIEKRQSVAFWCNPISGHATLYWYQQILGQGPKLLIQFQNNGVVDDSQLPKDRFSAERLKGVDSTLKIQPAKLEDSAVYLCASSLVRGGSYGYTFGSGTRLTVV.

The CDR3 DNA is TGTGCCAGTAGTTACCAGAGGGAGCAGTACTTC. Protein: CASSYQREQYF. The chain links TRBV19 to TRBJ2-7, with no clear D. With 5 bases removed from V and 7 bases from J, the gap between germline ends came to 9 bases. The CDR3 runs 11 residues. Germline V CDR1 and CDR2: LNHDA, SQIVND (reference sequence).

A single count supports this clone. J is TRBJ1-4 and V is TRBV3-1 (or the pseudogene TRBV3-2); D gene unclear. The CDR3 is 16 residues long. V gave up 2 bases and J gave up 0 bases, with 10 bases separating them. The V gene's germline CDR1 is LGHDT and CDR2 YNNKEL (reference sequence). CDR3 sequence: CASSQFTDATNEKLFF. DNA of the CDR3: TGTGCCAGCAGCCAATTCACAGATGCAACTAATGAAAAACTGTTTTTT.

The gene calls are TRBV7-9 and TRBJ2-7; D is undetermined. V dropped 5 bases and J dropped 2 bases, with 7 bases sitting between them. The CDR3 totals 12 residues. The germline V gene encodes CDR1 SEHNR and CDR2 FQNEAQ (reference sequence). For the CDR3, the DNA is TGTGCCAGCAGCCAGGACCCCTACGAGCAGTACTTC. This codes for CASSQDPYEQYF. Full variable domain (missing parts from reference TRBV7-9 and TRBJ2-7): DTGVSQNPRHKITKRGQNVTFRCDPISEHNRLYWYRQTLGQGPEFLTYFQNEAQLEKSRLLSDRFSAERPKGSFSTLEIQRTEQGDSAMYLCASSQDPYEQYFGPGTRLTVT.

V is TRBV11-3 and J is TRBJ2-1; 8 bases agree with TRBD2. Trimming removed 6 bases from V and 7 bases from J; junction bases left unmatched: 5. This CDR3 contains 13 residues. CDR1 is SGHNT, CDR2 YENEEA, per germline. DNA for the CDR3: TGTGCCAGCAGTACGGGACTAGTGAATGAGCAGTTCTTC. Translated, it gives CASSTGLVNEQFF.

This sequence joins TRBV6-1 and TRBJ2-5; 8 nucleotides agree with TRBD1. This CDR3 is 15 amino acids long. In germline, CDR1 is MNHNS, CDR2 SASEGT. Germline trimming cut 3 bases from V and 7 bases from J; bases unmatched to any gene: 10. This CDR3 is CASSEGQEPGWTQYF. In nucleotides, the CDR3 is TGTGCCAGCAGTGAGGGACAGGAGCCGGGATGGACCCAGTACTTC.

V usage is TRBV19 and J usage is TRBJ2-7, with TRBD1 matching 8 bases. The V and J ends lost 2 bases and 2 bases, in that order; junction bases with no gene match: 2. The V gene's germline CDR1 is LNHDA and CDR2 SQIVND (reference sequence). The CDR3 is made up of 14 amino acids. CDR3: CASSIQGATYEQYF. Here the CDR3 DNA reads TGTGCCAGTAGTATACAGGGGGCAACCTACGAGCAGTACTTC.